This TCR beta chain derives from a study of blood T cell repertoires in COVID-19. About the study: PBMCs, B-cell-depleted T cells, or T cells were the source of the cDNA or gDNA that made up the material.

The method was immunoSEQ multiplex PCR; TCRdb's version includes in-frame clones alone and lacks a portion of them. The sample lists roughly 300,000 clones, about 92% occurring once. This clonotype was sampled from a woman aged 25 to 39 who had recovered from COVID-19. The source material was PBMCs or T cells enriched from blood (not recorded which).

This chain's CDR3 is CASSTTPGSPTGYTF. CDR3 sequence (DNA): TGTGCCAGTAGCACCACACCGGGAAGCCCTACAGGCTACACCTTC. This rearrangement joins TRBV19 to TRBJ1-2; D is unclear. The CDR3 is 15 residues long. V gave up 6 bases and J gave up 8 bases, with 22 bases separating them. CDR1 and CDR2 from the germline V gene are LNHDA and SQIVND (reference sequence).